Included here is one T cell receptor beta chain sequence, with context. RNA was isolated and reverse transcribed to cDNA, the sequencing template. The repertoire was sequenced with immunoSEQ multiplex PCR; TCRdb's copy has only in-frame clones and lacks some. The table lists 200,000 to 250,000 clones, around two fifths of them singletons. Stated treatment: oral pan-JAK inhibitor, 5-10 mg twice daily. This specimen comes from a study of CD8+ T cells in alopecia areata. Study overall: The duration of tofacitinib was 6 to 18 months, with 6 months off drug afterward.

The germline gives CDR1 SGHRS, CDR2 YFSETQ. The CDR3 contains 15 residues. Trimming stripped 1 base from V and 2 bases from J, with 13 bases between. This material consisted of CD4+ T cells sorted from blood, taken at approximately week 36, from a patient treated with tofacitinib. This chain connects TRBV5-1 to TRBJ2-7; tentative D call: TRBD1 (5 bases). The sequence came from a human donor with alopecia areata. CDR3 protein: CASSLNGRAAYEQYF. The CDR3 coding sequence is TGCGCCAGCAGCTTGAACGGCAGGGCCGCCTACGAGCAGTACTTC.